These 30 T cell receptor beta chains share one sample of origin, sequenced in a study of T cell changes during pregnancy in multiple sclerosis. Here immunoSEQ multiplex PCR was the method, and the copy in TCRdb shows in-frame clones only, minus some. The table lists 50,000 to 75,000 clones, 91% of them singletons. The sequencing used peripheral blood, collected in the third trimester of pregnancy. The receptor source for this set is a female donor in good health, enrolled as a control in a pregnancy study.

V gene TRBV6-5 combines with J gene TRBJ2-5; tentative D call: TRBD1 (6 bases). The V gene's germline CDR1 is MNHEY and CDR2 SVGAGI. The CDR3 is 14 residues long. Between the trimmed V and J ends, which lost 6 bases and 1 base, there was a span of 12 bases. The DNA of the CDR3 is TGTGCCAGCAGATTGGGGGCCCGCCAAGAGACCCAGTACTTC. This translates into CASRLGARQETQYF.

V gene TRBV27 combines with J gene TRBJ1-5; tentative D call: TRBD1 (5 bases). CDR1 is MNHEY, CDR2 SMNVEV, per germline (reference sequence). This CDR3 region has 14 residues. V lost 2 bases and J 6 bases, leaving 11 bases between the germline ends. CDR3 bases: TGTGCCAGCAGTTTAGCAGGGTGGGGTCAGCCCCAGCATTTT. Protein sequence: CASSLAGWGQPQHF.

The chain recombines TRBV13 with TRBJ1-1, with D maybe TRBD1 (5 bases). Germline assignment: CDR1 PRHDT and CDR2 FYEKMQ (reference sequence). The V end lost 5 bases, the J end lost 4 bases, and 14 bases lay between the germline ends. CDR3 length equals 14 residues. The chain's CDR3 is CASSGRGYATEAFF. The CDR3 nucleotides read TGTGCCAGCAGCGGTCGGGGGTATGCCACTGAAGCTTTCTTT.

The chain is built from TRBV29-1 and TRBJ2-1, with TRBD2 matching over 7 bases. Germline loops: CDR1 SQVTM, CDR2 ANQGSEA. Trimming took 6 bases from V and 2 from J; bases not matched to a gene: 13. The CDR3 is made up of 16 amino acids. Written as DNA, the CDR3 is TGCAGCGTGGTGGCCCCGGGGGAGGGCCCCTACAATGAGCAGTTCTTC. Protein: CSVVAPGEGPYNEQFF.

This chain links TRBV6-4 with TRBJ1-6, with a weak D call TRBD1 (5 bases). CDR1 is MRHNA, CDR2 SNTAGT, per germline. The CDR3 has 14 amino acids. The V gene lost 2 bases and the J gene lost 5 bases, with 7 bases spanning the gap. CDR3 in DNA: TGTGCCAGCAGTGACGGGGGGGATAATTCACCCCTCCACTTT. The encoded protein is CASSDGGDNSPLHF.

This clone came up once. The chain couples TRBV7-9 to TRBJ2-3; 11 bases map to TRBD2. The germline V gene encodes CDR1 SEHNR and CDR2 FQNEAQ (reference sequence). The CDR3 sequence is 15 residues long. The junction had 2 bases not matched to a gene; V was cut back by 6 bases and J by 0 bases. The CDR3 DNA reads as TGTGCCAGCAGACGGACTAGCGGGAGCACAGATACGCAGTATTTT. Encoded protein: CASRRTSGSTDTQYF.

DNA of the CDR3: TGTGCCAGTAGCTACTATAGCGGGACCTACAATGAGCAGTTCTTC. The encoded protein is CASSYYSGTYNEQFF. The chain uses TRBV19 and TRBJ2-1; 8 nucleotides line up with TRBD2. Germline loops: CDR1 LNHDA, CDR2 SQIVND (reference sequence). This CDR3 contains 15 residues. Unmatched junction bases numbered 6, after V lost 6 bases and J lost 2 bases.

This chain connects TRBV28 to TRBJ2-2; no reliable D call. This CDR3 spans 14 amino acids. Trimming stripped 0 bases from V and 4 bases from J, with 6 bases between. Per germline, CDR1 MDHEN and CDR2 SYDVKM. CDR3 sequence reads: CASSLWPGTGELFF. DNA for the CDR3: TGTGCCAGCAGTTTATGGCCCGGCACCGGGGAGCTGTTTTTT.

The V call is TRBV27, the J call TRBJ1-2; 7 bases map to TRBD1. CDR3 length: 14 amino acids. Germline CDR1 is MNHEY and CDR2 is SMNVEV (reference sequence). V lost 6 bases and J lost 4; bases outside the gene matches: 8. In DNA form, the CDR3 reads TGTGCCAGCAGCCGCCGGGACAGCCCCTATGGCTACACCTTC. This codes for CASSRRDSPYGYTF.

The V call is TRBV10-3, the J call TRBJ2-2, with a weak D call TRBD2 (6 bases). V lost 10 bases, J lost 5 bases, and 17 bases lay in between. Per germline, CDR1 ENHRY and CDR2 SYGVKD. The CDR3 totals 14 residues. The CDR3 spells CATGDSGGTGELFF. CDR3 nucleotide sequence: TGTGCCACCGGGGACTCCGGAGGTACCGGGGAGCTGTTTTTT.

The V and J genes are TRBV19 and TRBJ2-7, with D uncertain. There are 12 residues in the CDR3. CDR1 and CDR2 (germline): LNHDA, SQIVND (reference sequence). Between the trimmed V and J ends, which lost 6 bases and 3 bases, there was a span of 9 bases. CDR3 nucleotides: TGTGCCAGTAGCCCAGGCCGCTACGAGCAGTACTTC. Its translation: CASSPGRYEQYF.

The chain has TRBV5-1 and TRBJ2-7; TRBD2 agrees at 14 bases. The CDR3 is 15 residues long. After removal of 4 bases from V and 12 bases from J, the junction contained 12 bases not matched to a gene. CDR1 and CDR2 (germline): SGHRS, YFSETQ. CDR3 in amino acids: CASSMGTSGSGGGYF. The CDR3 DNA sequence: TGCGCCAGCAGCATGGGGACTAGCGGGAGTGGAGGGGGGTACTTC.

Here the CDR3 DNA reads TGTGCCAGCCTCTTAGAACCTCTAGGTGCAGATACGCAGTATTTT. As protein: CASLLEPLGADTQYF. The chain employs TRBV7-8 and TRBJ2-3, with D unclear. Trimming shortened V by 8 bases and J by 4 bases, and 19 bases separated the two germline ends. Germline-derived CDR1 and CDR2 are SGHVS and FQNEAQ. This CDR3 is 15 amino acids long.

The chain is built from TRBV30 and TRBJ2-2; possibly TRBD1 for D (6 bases). V was trimmed by 4 bases and J by 1 base, leaving 10 bases between them. Germline V gene lookup returns CDR1 GTSNPN and CDR2 SVGIG (reference sequence). The CDR3 contains 14 residues. CDR3 amino acids: CAWTSDRNTGELFF. The CDR3 nucleotides read TGTGCCTGGACCTCGGACAGGAACACCGGGGAGCTGTTTTTT.

The J gene is TRBJ1-3, the V gene TRBV13; D might be TRBD1 (6 bases). Trimming pared 2 bases from V and 2 bases from J, leaving 22 bases between. This CDR3 region has 19 residues. Germline V gives CDR1 PRHDT, CDR2 FYEKMQ (reference sequence). The CDR3 bases are TGTGCCAGCAGCTTAAATTTGGACAGAATTGAATCTCCTGGAAACACCATATATTTT. Translated: CASSLNLDRIESPGNTIYF.

The gene calls are TRBV30 and TRBJ1-1; tentatively, D is TRBD1 (6 bases). Between the trimmed V and J ends, which lost 4 bases and 4 bases, there was a span of 7 bases. Germline loops: CDR1 GTSNPN, CDR2 SVGIG (reference sequence). The CDR3 has 11 amino acids. CDR3 sequence (DNA): TGTGCCTGGATAGGGGGCACTGAAGCTTTCTTT. This codes for CAWIGGTEAFF.

This clone was counted only a few times. The chain employs TRBV5-4 and TRBJ2-2; 8 nucleotides align to TRBD1. Germline-derived CDR1 and CDR2 are SGHNT and YYREEE (reference sequence). With 5 bases clipped from V and 5 bases from J, the junction kept 5 bases outside the gene matches. The length of the CDR3 is 14 residues. The CDR3 DNA follows: TGTGCCAGCAGGCCGGGACAGGAGACCGGGGAGCTGTTTTTT. This encodes CASRPGQETGELFF. The whole variable domain, remainder taken from reference TRBV5-4 and TRBJ2-2, is ETGVTQSPTHLIKTRGQQVTLRCSSQSGHNTVSWYQQALGQGPQFIFQYYREEENGRGNFPPRFSGLQFPNYSSELNVNALELDDSALYLCASRPGQETGELFFGEGSRLTVL.

V gene TRBV6-5 combines with J gene TRBJ2-7; 7 bases match TRBD1. Trimming cost V 11 bases and J 2 bases; bases outside gene matches: 9. CDR3 size: 13 residues. The germline CDR1 and CDR2 sequences are MNHEY and SVGAGI. CDR3 protein: CAAGTDLPYEQYF. In DNA form, the CDR3 reads TGTGCCGCCGGGACAGACCTTCCCTACGAGCAGTACTTC.

CDR3 loop: CASSQTLAGGETQYF. The DNA of the CDR3 is TGTGCCAGCAGCCAAACACTAGCGGGGGGAGAGACCCAGTACTTC. This chain uses TRBV4-2 with TRBJ2-5; 12 nucleotides align to TRBD2. Germline V gives CDR1 LGHNA, CDR2 YNFKEQ. V lost 2 bases to trimming and J lost 4 bases; unmatched junction nucleotides: 2. The CDR3 length is 15 residues.

This rearrangement joins TRBV4-1 to TRBJ2-7, with a possible D match to TRBD1 (6 bases). CDR1 and CDR2 (germline): MGHRA, YSYEKL. Deletions cut 4 bases from V and 4 bases from J, with 20 bases between. This CDR3 region has 16 residues. CDR3: CASSLTVQGVWYEQYF. For the CDR3, the DNA is TGCGCCAGCAGCCTTACAGTACAGGGAGTTTGGTACGAGCAGTACTTC.

V gene TRBV6-1 combines with J gene TRBJ2-1; D not certain. Trimming left V 3 bases short and J 0 bases short, with 9 bases between. The germline V gene encodes CDR1 MNHNS and CDR2 SASEGT. This CDR3 comprises 15 residues. The CDR3 here is CASSDEVGSYNEQFF. The CDR3 DNA reads as TGTGCCAGCAGTGATGAGGTGGGCTCCTACAATGAGCAGTTCTTC.

The genes are TRBV7-9 and TRBJ2-7; 9 bases align to TRBD1. Germline CDR1 and CDR2: SEHNR and FQNEAQ (reference sequence). V lost 6 bases to trimming and J lost 6 bases; unmatched junction nucleotides: 6. CDR3 length equals 13 residues. The CDR3 sequence is CASRGTGLFEQYF. Written as DNA, the CDR3 is TGTGCCAGCAGAGGGACAGGGCTCTTCGAGCAGTACTTC.

The rearrangement uses TRBV10-3 and TRBJ2-1, with a tentative D call TRBD2 (6 bases). Germline CDR1 and CDR2: ENHRY and SYGVKD. This CDR3 is 15 amino acids long. Trimming cost V 4 bases and J 6 bases, with 16 bases left between them. CDR3 protein: CAISGSGLKVNEQFF. In DNA, the CDR3 is TGTGCCATCAGTGGATCAGGACTAAAGGTCAATGAGCAGTTCTTC.

V is TRBV2 and J is TRBJ1-1, with 7 bases fitting TRBD1. V trimming: 3 bases; J trimming: 0 bases; junction bases outside the gene matches: 13. Germline CDR1 and CDR2: SNHLY and FYNNEI. This CDR3 comprises 18 residues. CDR3 residues: CASSDQGETGPMNTEAFF. The CDR3 DNA reads TGTGCCAGCAGTGACCAGGGGGAGACAGGCCCCATGAACACTGAAGCTTTCTTT. The full variable domain, its missing parts supplied by reference TRBV2 and TRBJ1-1, is EPEVTQTPSHQVTQMGQEVILRCVPISNHLYFYWYRQILGQKVEFLVSFYNNEISEKSEIFDDQFSVERPDGSNFTLKIRSTKLEDSAMYFCASSDQGETGPMNTEAFFGQGTRLTVV.

The chain has TRBV14 and TRBJ2-1, with a tentative D call TRBD2 (6 bases). Germline lookup yields CDR1 SGHDN and CDR2 FVKESK. This CDR3 region has 16 residues. Trimming left V 6 bases short and J 1 base short, with 16 bases between. The CDR3 DNA reads TGTGCCAGCAGTAAGATGGGGGGAGCGTCCTACAATGAGCAGTTCTTC. Its protein product is CASSKMGGASYNEQFF. Filled out from reference TRBV14 and TRBJ2-1, the complete variable domain reads EAGVTQFPSHSVIEKGQTVTLRCDPISGHDNLYWYRRVMGKEIKFLLHFVKESKQDESGMPNNRFLAERTGGTYSTLKVQPAELEDSGVYFCASSKMGGASYNEQFFGPGTRLTVL.

The V call is TRBV19, the J call TRBJ2-1, with TRBD2 as a possible D gene (6 bases). In germline, CDR1 is LNHDA, CDR2 SQIVND (reference sequence). V was trimmed by 5 bases and J by 2 bases, leaving 13 bases between them. The CDR3 has 15 amino acids. Written as DNA, the CDR3 is TGTGCCAGTAGTTCTACTAGCCTGACCTACAATGAGCAGTTCTTC. Its protein is CASSSTSLTYNEQFF.

This chain links TRBV4-1 with TRBJ2-3; 7 nucleotides agree with TRBD1. The CDR3 totals 15 residues. Trimming at V came to 3 bases and at J to 2 bases, leaving 5 bases not matched to a gene. From germline, CDR1 is MGHRA and CDR2 YSYEKL. The CDR3 loop reads CASSHAGTDTDTQYF. The DNA of the CDR3 is TGCGCCAGCAGCCATGCTGGGACAGACACAGATACGCAGTATTTT.

The chain recombines TRBV7-3 with TRBJ2-2; 8 bases match TRBD1. The ends lost 5 bases at V and 7 bases at J; junction bases unmatched: 9. This CDR3 is 15 amino acids long. The V gene's germline CDR1 is SGHTA and CDR2 FQGTGA. The CDR3 bases are TGTGCCAGCAGCGCCCAGGGGGCGCGAGGCGGGGAGCTGTTTTTT. Amino acid sequence: CASSAQGARGGELFF.

V and J are TRBV2 and TRBJ2-7; possibly TRBD1 for D (6 bases). V was clipped by 2 bases and J by 2 bases, with 10 bases between them. In germline, CDR1 is SNHLY, CDR2 FYNNEI. CDR3 length equals 14 residues. The CDR3 spells CASSELRGPYEQYF. CDR3 nucleotide sequence: TGTGCCAGCAGTGAACTCAGGGGCCCCTACGAGCAGTACTTC.

The V call is TRBV9, the J call TRBJ2-7; 8 positions match TRBD2. Germline values: CDR1 SGDLS, CDR2 YYNGEE. Losses at the gene ends were 0 bases for V and 2 bases for J; bases not matched to a gene: 7. There are 16 residues in the CDR3. The CDR3 bases are TGTGCCAGCAGCGTAGATAGTAGCGGGATGACCTACGAGCAGTACTTC. Protein product: CASSVDSSGMTYEQYF.